The clone carrying this TCR beta chain has only a few counts. The data originate from a study of cytotoxic CD8 clonotypes in ibrutinib-treated CLL. Profiling relied on immunoSEQ multiplex PCR, and the TCRdb table lists in-frame clones only, not all of them. The sample yields fewer than 400,000 clones, roughly 71% seen once. The length of the CDR3 is 16 residues. Germline CDR1 MNHNS, CDR2 SASEGT. Germline trimming cut 3 bases from V and 8 bases from J; bases unmatched to any gene: 8. The V gene is TRBV6-1, the J gene TRBJ1-4, with 11 bases aligning to TRBD1. Material: PBMCs, obtained after 36 months of ibrutinib treatment. The TCR sequence derives from a human donor with chronic lymphocytic leukemia. CDR3 sequence: CASSDWTGGRQEKLFF. The CDR3 region has the DNA TGTGCCAGCAGTGATTGGACAGGGGGCAGACAAGAAAAACTGTTTTTT.